The 9 T cell receptor beta chains below come from one sample, sequenced in a study of neurological immune-mediated disorders. Time point specified: technical triplicate 3. TCRdb called the 5' RACE reads again in MiXCR, with one record for every CDR3 protein. The sample lists about 42,000 distinct CDR3 sequences; roughly 21% were seen once. Sequencing input: PBMCs. These receptors were taken from a man aged 55-75 years with HTLV-1-associated myelopathy (HAM/TSP).

The rearrangement links TRBV4-2 to TRBJ2-3, with 8 bases identical to TRBD2. CDR3 size: 17 residues. With 3 bases clipped from V and 3 bases from J, the junction kept 11 bases outside the gene matches. Germline V gives CDR1 LGHNA, CDR2 YNFKEQ. This chain's CDR3 is CASSQGGLAQTTDTQYF. The CDR3, as DNA: TGTGCCAGCAGCCAGGGAGGACTAGCACAAACTACAGATACGCAGTATTTT.

At least ten counts were recorded for this clonotype. The chain links TRBV6-6 to TRBJ1-5; 7 nucleotides line up with TRBD1. V lost 7 bases to trimming and J lost 4 bases; unmatched junction nucleotides: 7. Germline V gene sequence: CDR1 MNHNY, CDR2 SVGAGI (reference sequence). This CDR3 has 14 amino acids. CDR3 loop: CASTARDSNQPQHF. CDR3 DNA: TGTGCCAGCACCGCCCGGGACAGTAATCAGCCCCAGCATTTT.

This clonotype was detected ten times or more. The J gene is TRBJ1-1, the V gene TRBV6-5, with 8 bases matching TRBD1. V gave up 0 bases and J gave up 3 bases; unmatched junction bases: 3. CDR3 length: 15 residues. Per germline, CDR1 MNHEY and CDR2 SVGAGI. The CDR3 protein is CASSYSYRGDTEAFF. For the CDR3, the DNA is TGTGCCAGCAGTTACTCCTACAGGGGGGACACTGAAGCTTTCTTT.

The chain couples TRBV6-2 or TRBV6-3 to TRBJ2-1; 7 positions match TRBD2. Germline trimming cut 8 bases from V and 0 bases from J; bases unmatched to any gene: 1. Germline values: CDR1 MNHEY, CDR2 SVGEGT. CDR3 length: 13 amino acids. The CDR3 protein is CASERDSYNEQFF. The CDR3 bases are TGTGCCAGCGAGCGGGACTCCTACAATGAGCAGTTCTTC.

This clonotype was seen repeatedly, ten times or more. The chain joins TRBV12-3 or TRBV12-4 to TRBJ2-7; D is undetermined. Trimming pared 0 bases from V and 0 bases from J, leaving 18 bases between. The CDR3 contains 18 residues. CDR3 sequence (DNA): TGTGCCAGCAGTTTAGCGTTTGGAAAGGCGAAAAACTCCTACGAGCAGTACTTC. Translating it yields CASSLAFGKAKNSYEQYF.

This clonotype was seen at least ten times. This chain links TRBV7-2 with TRBJ2-7; 10 bases map to TRBD2. After removal of 5 bases from V and 1 base from J, the junction contained 8 bases not matched to a gene. Germline V gene lookup returns CDR1 SGHTA and CDR2 FQGNSA. The CDR3 totals 16 residues. The CDR3 is CASSPRTSGLSYEQYF. For the CDR3, the DNA is TGTGCCAGCAGCCCCCGGACTAGCGGTCTATCCTACGAGCAGTACTTC.

This clonotype was seen ten or more times. This chain links TRBV25-1 with TRBJ1-1; D gene unclear. The V gene's germline CDR1 is MGHDK and CDR2 SYGVNS. The germline V and J ends were trimmed by 5 bases and 0 bases, with 7 bases remaining between them. The CDR3 loop spans 13 amino acids. The CDR3 region has the DNA TGTGCCAGCAGTACCCGAGTGAACACTGAAGCTTTCTTT. Its translation: CASSTRVNTEAFF. Using reference TRBV25-1 and TRBJ1-1 for the parts outside the CDR3, the full variable domain is EADIYQTPRYLVIGTGKKITLECSQTMGHDKMYWYQQDPGMELHLIHYSYGVNSTEKGDLSSESTVSRIRTEHFPLTLESARPSHTSQYLCASSTRVNTEAFFGQGTRLTVV.

This clonotype was seen only a few times. This chain connects TRBV18 to TRBJ2-1; D uncertain. Trimming cost V 3 bases and J 5 bases, with 8 bases left between them. Germline V gives CDR1 KGHSH, CDR2 LQKENI. This CDR3 contains 13 residues. The CDR3 loop is CASSPLENNEQFF. CDR3 bases: TGTGCCAGCTCACCCCTAGAAAACAATGAGCAGTTCTTC.

The rearrangement links TRBV24-1 to TRBJ2-3; 7 nucleotides align to TRBD1. CDR3 length equals 12 residues. Germline CDR1 reads KGHDR; CDR2 reads SFDVKD. V shed 3 bases, J shed 8 bases, and the junction held 1 base outside the gene matches. CDR3 protein: CATSDRQGTQYF. CDR3 DNA: TGTGCCACCAGTGATCGACAGGGTACGCAGTATTTT.